This TCR beta chain was recorded in a study of OX40 agonist ivuxolimab in advanced cancers. About the study as a whole: The costimulatory receptor OX40 (CD134) was targeted by ivuxolimab, a fully human IgG2 agonistic monoclonal antibody. Of the 50 to 55 patients in dose escalation, about 19 had hepatocellular carcinoma, approximately 15 had melanoma, 9 had renal cell carcinoma and 9 had head and neck cancer. The monotherapy dose-escalation portion (N of about 57 patients) of the phase I ivuxolimab trial is reported in the paper. Three dose-escalation patients achieved partial responses, one with hepatocellular carcinoma and two with cutaneous melanoma. Peripheral TCRbeta sequencing aimed to test whether ivuxolimab altered TCR sequence diversity and caused clonal T-cell expansion. The dose-escalation cohort was about 86% male with a mean age of about 54 years, ranging from roughly 20 to 80. Prior anti-PD-1, anti-PD-L1 or anti-CTLA-4 therapy was permitted, and checkpoint inhibitors had been received by more than 35% of dose-escalation patients. Intravenous ivuxolimab was administered to patients every 2 weeks at six dose levels: 0.01, 0.1, 0.3, 1.5, 3 and 10 mg/kg.

Patients with autoimmune disease history or receiving systemic immunosuppression were excluded from the trial. In every dose cohort, peripheral blood was drawn for TCR sequencing at baseline, cycle 4 day 1, and cycle 7 day 1. Samples came from an open-label, multicenter, first-in-human phase I dose-escalation trial of ivuxolimab. The trial enrolled adults with locally advanced or metastatic head and neck squamous cell, hepatocellular, melanoma or renal cell carcinoma. Before TCR sequencing, CD4+ T cells and CD8+ T cells from peripheral blood were sorted into separate populations. This clone was counted between two and nine times. Its antigen target is currently unknown. Base qualities were left out, and no much larger clone turns up one base away. To sequence the TCRbeta CDR3 region, genomic DNA was isolated from the sorted cells. TCRbeta CDR3 regions were sequenced using the immunoSEQ Assay. What TCRdb holds here is the immuneACCESS table cut down to in-frame rearrangements. Part of the clones is not present; checked against another copy, under half of the missing clones reflect an unresolved V gene, and the others are unexplained. This sample has tens of thousands of clones in its table, and approximately 77% of those were observed once. The biggest ten clones account for 2.6% of the sample.

What the research found in general, with its limitations: After ivuxolimab, expanded clones were on average more numerous among CD8+ T cells than among CD4+ T cells. In partial responders in the 0.1-3.0 mg/kg groups, normalized peripheral clonal expansion was found to be among the lowest, especially among CD8+ T cells. Low levels of normalized T-cell clonal expansion were also seen in some patients who did not respond. Which antigens the clonally expanded peripheral T cells were specific for was not determined. At doses of 0.1 to 3.0 mg/kg, clonal expansion of both CD4+ and CD8+ blood T cells was observed from baseline to week 6.

For this chain, trimming is 4 bases at the V end and 3 bases at the J end, and the number of junction bases without a gene match is 8. The CDR3 holds 15 amino acids from the cysteine to the phenylalanine. The sequence is cut down to CDR3 DNA, 45 bases in frame from base 1. CDR1 and CDR2 are drawn from the germline V gene: SGHVS, FNYEAQ. The chain was built from TRBV7-6 and TRBJ2-7, with 8 junctional bases fitting TRBD1. Sequencing was performed on CD4+ or CD8+ T cells sorted from blood, taken in a trial of the OX40 agonist ivuxolimab. This TCR was recovered from an adult with an advanced solid tumor such as melanoma, head and neck, liver or kidney cancer. Here the CDR3 is given as CASSSEAGTGYEQYF. The DNA sequence follows: TGTGCCAGCAGCTCCGAAGCCGGGACAGGCTACGAGCAGTACTTC.